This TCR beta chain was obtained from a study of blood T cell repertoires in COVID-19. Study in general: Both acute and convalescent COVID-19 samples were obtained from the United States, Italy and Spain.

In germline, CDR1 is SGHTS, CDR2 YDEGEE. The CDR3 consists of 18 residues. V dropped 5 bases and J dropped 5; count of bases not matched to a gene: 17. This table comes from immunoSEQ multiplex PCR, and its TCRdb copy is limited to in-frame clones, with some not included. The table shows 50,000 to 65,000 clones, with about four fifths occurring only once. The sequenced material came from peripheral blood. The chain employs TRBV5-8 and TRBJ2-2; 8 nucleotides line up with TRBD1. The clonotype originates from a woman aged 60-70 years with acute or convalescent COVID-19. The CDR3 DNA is TGTGCCAGCAGTTCCGGGACAGGCTCCCTATCGAGTACCGGGGAGCTGTTTTTT. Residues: CASSSGTGSLSSTGELFF.